This T cell receptor beta chain was profiled in a study of blood T cell repertoires in COVID-19. The V and J ends lost 5 bases and 5 bases, in that order; junction bases with no gene match: 5. This CDR3 spans 13 amino acids. Sequencing used immunoSEQ multiplex PCR; TCRdb keeps in-frame clones, though not all of them. The sample records 250,000 or so clones, around nine tenths being singletons. V usage is TRBV12-3 or TRBV12-4 and J usage is TRBJ1-2; TRBD1 aligns across 7 bases. This TCR came from a woman in her sixties or seventies with COVID-19, enrolled during active disease. The sequenced sample was peripheral blood. The CDR3, as DNA: TGTGCCAGCAGTGTACAACAGGGGTATGGCTACACCTTC. Amino acids: CASSVQQGYGYTF.